The source of this TCR beta chain is a study of blood T cell repertoires in COVID-19. Study at large: From the United States, Italy and Spain came samples of acute and convalescent COVID-19. Sample material is recorded as cDNA or gDNA derived from T cells, B-cell-depleted T cells, or PBMCs.

Losses at the gene ends were 0 bases for V and 4 bases for J; bases not matched to a gene: 6. The CDR3 runs to 15 residues. Germline CDR1 reads SGHRS; CDR2 reads YFSETQ. Per the authors' pipeline: Amplifying reference gene primers gave estimates of nucleated cell counts. Assay: immunoSEQ multiplex PCR; the TCRdb copy retains only in-frame clones and omits some. The V and J calls and clone size are taken from that table; D and trimming were inferred from the DNA. The sample records roughly 100,000 clones, over 75% being singletons. Material for sequencing was peripheral blood. The chain couples TRBV5-1 to TRBJ1-1, with 7 bases lining up with TRBD1. This sequence was found in a human donor in a cohort sampled during active or convalescent COVID-19. CDR3 sequence: CASSLVSQGSTEAFF. As DNA, the CDR3 is TGCGCCAGCAGCTTGGTCTCACAGGGGTCCACTGAAGCTTTCTTT.